One sample yielded the 6 T cell receptor beta chains listed below, sequenced in a study of human T cells and chemical hapten exposure. Time point noted: pre-sensitization, week 0. Treatment given: therapeutic diphenylcyclopropenone sensitization with weekly scalp DPC. TCRdb re-derived calls from the RACE reads in MiXCR, one entry per CDR3 protein. The table includes about 380,000 distinct CDR3 sequences, about 5.1% detected once. Sample: whole blood, taken in connection with sensitization to the hapten diphenylcyclopropenone (DPC). The origin of the receptors is a woman between 50 and 59 years old with alopecia areata. Some clones in this sample may be carry-over from other donors' samples.

This rearrangement joins TRBV6-5 to TRBJ2-1, with D perhaps matching TRBD1 (5 bases). The CDR3 is 12 residues long. CDR1 is MNHEY and CDR2 is SVGAGI in the germline V gene. V lost 11 bases and J lost 6, with 14 bases in between. CDR3 nucleotides: TGTGCCGCCCAGGGAATACGCAATGAGCAGTTCTTC. Amino acid sequence: CAAQGIRNEQFF.

The chain carries TRBV21-1 and TRBJ1-4. TRBV21-1 is an annotated pseudogene. The CDR3 totals 13 residues. For the CDR3, the DNA is TGTGCCAGCAGCAAAGATACTAGGGAAAAACTGTTTTTT. This codes for CASSKDTREKLFF.

This clonotype was detected ten times or more. The V and J genes are TRBV24-1 and TRBJ2-5; TRBD1 or TRBD2 may be the D gene (5 bases each). The germline CDR1 and CDR2 sequences are KGHDR and SFDVKD. The CDR3 is 13 amino acids. V was pared by 9 bases and J by 1 base, with 11 bases between. The CDR3 spells CATAGTTQETQYF. CDR3 nucleotides: TGTGCCACCGCCGGGACCACCCAAGAGACCCAGTACTTC.

There are many counts of this clonotype. The chain links TRBV27 to TRBJ1-2; D gene uncertain. Trimming removed 2 bases from V and 4 bases from J, with 11 bases in between. The germline CDR1 and CDR2 sequences are MNHEY and SMNVEV (reference sequence). The CDR3 is made up of 14 amino acids. This chain's CDR3 is CASSLGYGFYGYTF. CDR3 DNA sequence: TGTGCCAGCAGTTTAGGTTACGGCTTCTATGGCTACACCTTC.

This clonotype was seen more than once but under ten times. The chain carries TRBV21-1 and TRBJ2-5; the table gives TRBD2 as D, unverified against the DNA. TRBV21-1 is termed a pseudogene. The CDR3 is 17 amino acids. The CDR3 sequence is CASSKEKGSPHQETQYF. The DNA for the CDR3 is TGTGCCAGCAGCAAAGAGAAGGGCAGTCCCCACCAAGAGACCCAGTACTTC.

The chain links TRBV6-6 to TRBJ1-4; maybe TRBD1 (6 bases). CDR1 is MNHNY and CDR2 is SVGAGI in the germline V gene (reference sequence). The CDR3 is 18 residues long. Between the trimmed V and J ends, which lost 4 bases and 4 bases, there was a span of 22 bases. CDR3 coding DNA: TGTGCCAGCAGTTCACGGGGGGGCGCCCCCACGATTAATGAAAAACTGTTTTTT. It is translated as CASSSRGGAPTINEKLFF.